This TCR beta chain was retrieved from a study of T cells in Graves' hyperthyroidism and ophthalmopathy. Study-wide results and limits: The model foresaw ophthalmopathy a median approximately 6.3 months prior to onset.

Patients showing uncontrolled infection, other autoimmune disease, pregnancy or lactation were ineligible. Germline V gene data show CDR1 as ENHRY and CDR2 as SYGVKD. The CDR3 is 15 amino acids. V shed 10 bases and J 5 bases; nucleotides not matched to a gene: 10. The table lists this clonotype with many counts. The antigen is undetermined. RNA transcripts were the template for amplifying TCR beta CDR3 regions. The HTBI primer set drove a first-round RT-PCR of the TCR CDR3. Each CDR3 protein gets one entry after TCRdb re-called the multiplex PCR reads with MiXCR. The data contain 550,000 to 700,000 distinct CDR3 sequences, about half of them singletons.

The origin of this receptor is an adult woman with Graves' disease, either hyperthyroidism or ophthalmopathy (not recorded which). The source material was peripheral blood or thyroid tissue (not recorded which). The chain employs TRBV10-3 and TRBJ2-6; 8 bases fit TRBD2. CDR3 DNA: TGTGCCAGCCGGGGGGGGGACCTGAGGGCCAACGTCCTGACTTTC. It is translated as CASRGGDLRANVLTF.